The 8 T cell receptor beta chains reported below all come from one sample, sequenced in a study of T cell responses to AZD1222 COVID-19 vaccine. Repertoires were generated with immunoSEQ multiplex PCR, while TCRdb's copy carries only in-frame clones and drops some. The data hold roughly 120,000 clones, with over 75% observed a single time. Specimen: peripheral blood, collected on day 0 of AZD1222 vaccination. The receptors come from an adult in good health.

The rearrangement uses TRBV7-2 and TRBJ2-1, with 11 nucleotides matching TRBD2. This CDR3 is 17 amino acids long. Germline V gives CDR1 SGHTA, CDR2 FQGNSA. Trimming at V came to 0 bases and at J to 6 bases, leaving 7 bases not matched to a gene. The CDR3: CASSLAWLAGGLNEQFF. CDR3 nucleotide sequence: TGTGCCAGCAGCTTAGCGTGGCTAGCGGGGGGCCTCAATGAGCAGTTCTTC.

This clone was counted a single time. The chain is built from TRBV7-2 and TRBJ1-4; TRBD1 matches 9 bases. The CDR3 loop spans 14 amino acids. V lost 5 bases and J lost 8; bases outside the gene matches: 6. From germline, CDR1 is SGHTA and CDR2 FQGNSA. CDR3 coding DNA: TGTGCCAGCAGCCAGGGACAGGGAAGCGAAAAACTGTTTTTT. Its translation is CASSQGQGSEKLFF.

This chain links TRBV10-3 with TRBJ1-4; 10 nucleotides align to TRBD1. The V gene end was trimmed by 7 bases and the J gene end by 2 bases; junction bases not matched to a gene: 7. This CDR3 is built from 16 residues. CDR1 ENHRY and CDR2 SYGVKD come from the germline V gene. DNA of the CDR3: TGTGCCATCAAGGGACAGGGGACAGGGACTAATGAAAAACTGTTTTTT. Its protein product is CAIKGQGTGTNEKLFF.

This clone has a single count. The rearrangement links TRBV11-2 to TRBJ2-1, with 10 positions matching TRBD2. This CDR3 region has 15 residues. Trimming at V came to 3 bases and at J to 7 bases, leaving 6 bases not matched to a gene. CDR1 is SGHAT and CDR2 is FQNNGV in the germline V gene. CDR3 amino acids: CASSFASGGWNEQFF. As DNA, the CDR3 is TGTGCCAGCAGCTTCGCTAGCGGGGGTTGGAATGAGCAGTTCTTC.

This clone showed up just a few times. The chain joins TRBV3-1 (or the pseudogene TRBV3-2) to TRBJ2-7, with 14 bases fitting TRBD2. CDR1 and CDR2 from the germline V gene are LGHDT and YNNKEL (reference sequence). The CDR3 has 16 residues. With 4 bases clipped from V and 7 bases from J, the junction kept 9 bases outside the gene matches. This CDR3 is CASSRAQGLAGVEQYF. CDR3 bases: TGTGCCAGCAGCCGCGCCCAGGGACTAGCGGGGGTAGAGCAGTACTTC.

The CDR3 DNA is TGTGCCAGCAGTTGGGGACAGGGGGCTGAGACCCAGTACTTC. Protein: CASSWGQGAETQYF. This chain joins TRBV27 and TRBJ2-5, with 12 nucleotides matching TRBD1. Germline V lookup: CDR1 MNHEY, CDR2 SMNVEV (reference sequence). This CDR3 has 14 amino acids. Trimming cost V 4 bases and J 5 bases; bases outside gene matches: 2.

The chain uses TRBV27 and TRBJ2-7; 8 bases map to TRBD2. V shed 0 bases and J 2 bases; nucleotides not matched to a gene: 0. The CDR3 has 14 amino acids. Germline V gene data show CDR1 as MNHEY and CDR2 as SMNVEV (reference sequence). The chain's CDR3 is CASSLSRGAYEQYF. The CDR3 DNA sequence: TGTGCCAGCAGTTTATCGCGGGGGGCCTACGAGCAGTACTTC.

The CDR3 region has the DNA TGTGCCAGCAGCCCCCTATGGCAGATTCCTAATGAGCAGTTCTTC. Translating it yields CASSPLWQIPNEQFF. V gene TRBV14 combines with J gene TRBJ2-1; D gene ambiguous. This CDR3 is 15 amino acids long. V was shortened by 4 bases and J by 7 bases, with 17 bases between the two germline ends. Germline-derived CDR1 and CDR2 are SGHDN and FVKESK.